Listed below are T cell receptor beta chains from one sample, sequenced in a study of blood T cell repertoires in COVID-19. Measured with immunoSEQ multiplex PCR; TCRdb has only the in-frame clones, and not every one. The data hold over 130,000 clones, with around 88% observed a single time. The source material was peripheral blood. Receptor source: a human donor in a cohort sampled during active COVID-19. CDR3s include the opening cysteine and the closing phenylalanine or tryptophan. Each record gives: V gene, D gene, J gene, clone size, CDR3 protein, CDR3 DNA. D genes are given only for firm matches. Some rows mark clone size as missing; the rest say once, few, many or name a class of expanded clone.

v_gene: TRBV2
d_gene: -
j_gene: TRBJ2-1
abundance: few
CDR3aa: CASSEDRYNEQFF
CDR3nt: TGTGCCAGCAGTGAAGACAGGTACAATGAGCAGTTCTTC

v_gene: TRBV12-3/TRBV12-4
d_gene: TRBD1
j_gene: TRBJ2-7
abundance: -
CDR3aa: CASSLAGGNEQYF
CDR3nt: TGTGCCAGCAGTTTGGCAGGGGGCAACGAGCAGTACTTC

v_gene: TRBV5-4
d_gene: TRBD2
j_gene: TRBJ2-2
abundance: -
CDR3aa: CASSLAMGGDASGELFF
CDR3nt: TGTGCCAGCAGCTTGGCCATGGGGGGGGACGCCTCCGGGGAGCTGTTTTTT

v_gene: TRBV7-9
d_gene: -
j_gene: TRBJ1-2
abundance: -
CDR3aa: CASSLGPNYGYTF
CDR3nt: TGTGCCAGCAGCTTGGGCCCTAACTATGGCTACACCTTC

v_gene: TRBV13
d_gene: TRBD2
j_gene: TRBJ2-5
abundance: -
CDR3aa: CASSTRTSGGPKETQYF
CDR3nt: TGTGCCAGCAGCACACGGACTAGCGGGGGCCCAAAAGAGACCCAGTACTTC

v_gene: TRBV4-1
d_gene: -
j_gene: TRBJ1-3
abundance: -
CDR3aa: CASSQDPLGGYGNTIYF
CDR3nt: TGCGCCAGCAGCCAAGATCCCCTAGGGGGTTACGGAAACACCATATATTTT

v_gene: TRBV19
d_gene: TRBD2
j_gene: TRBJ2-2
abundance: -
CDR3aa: CASSMWGGTGELFF
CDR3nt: TGTGCCAGTAGTATGTGGGGGGGAACCGGGGAGCTGTTTTTT

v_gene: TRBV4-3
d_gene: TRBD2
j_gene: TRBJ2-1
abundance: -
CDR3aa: CASRPGLAANEQFF
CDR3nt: TGCGCCAGCCGACCGGGACTAGCAGCTAATGAGCAGTTCTTC

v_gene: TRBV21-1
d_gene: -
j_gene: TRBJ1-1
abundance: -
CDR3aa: CASSKGQGRTEAFF
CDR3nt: TGTGCCAGCAGCAAGGGACAGGGGAGGACTGAAGCTTTCTTT

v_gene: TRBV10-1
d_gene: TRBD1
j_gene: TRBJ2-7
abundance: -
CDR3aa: CASSPKTSGQAIESSYEQYF
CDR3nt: TGCGCCAGCAGTCCTAAAACTTCGGGACAGGCAATAGAGAGCTCCTACGAGCAGTACTTC

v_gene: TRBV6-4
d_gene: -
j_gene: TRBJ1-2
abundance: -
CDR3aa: CASSSQGGALYGYTF
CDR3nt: TGTGCCAGCAGCTCCCAAGGGGGGGCCCTCTATGGCTACACCTTC

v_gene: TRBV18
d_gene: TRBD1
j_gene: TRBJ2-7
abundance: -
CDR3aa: CASSLRQGLMNEQYF
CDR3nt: TGTGCCAGCTCCCTTAGACAGGGGCTAATGAACGAGCAGTACTTC

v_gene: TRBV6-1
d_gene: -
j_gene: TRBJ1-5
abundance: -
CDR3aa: CASSEGQALNQPQHF
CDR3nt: TGTGCCAGCAGTGAAGGGCAGGCCCTCAATCAGCCCCAGCATTTT

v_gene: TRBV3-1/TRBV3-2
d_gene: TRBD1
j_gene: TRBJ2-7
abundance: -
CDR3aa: CASSLRTGAEQYF
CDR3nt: TGTGCCAGCAGCCTTCGGACAGGGGCCGAGCAGTACTTC

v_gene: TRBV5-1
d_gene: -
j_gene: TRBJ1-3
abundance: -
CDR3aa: CASSLAGTGNTIYF
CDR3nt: TGCGCCAGCAGCTTGGCCGGGACTGGAAACACCATATATTTT

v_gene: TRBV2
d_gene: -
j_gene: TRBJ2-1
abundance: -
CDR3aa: CASSVSQPYNEQFF
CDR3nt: TGTGCCAGCAGTGTTAGCCAGCCTTACAATGAGCAGTTCTTC

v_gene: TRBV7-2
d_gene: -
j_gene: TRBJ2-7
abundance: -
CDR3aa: CASSLIGPGSYEQYF
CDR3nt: TGTGCCAGCAGCTTAATCGGACCGGGGTCCTACGAGCAGTACTTC

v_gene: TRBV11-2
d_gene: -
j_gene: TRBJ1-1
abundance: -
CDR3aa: CASSLGGISTEAFF
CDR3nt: TGTGCCAGCAGCTTAGGGGGCATCTCTACTGAAGCTTTCTTT

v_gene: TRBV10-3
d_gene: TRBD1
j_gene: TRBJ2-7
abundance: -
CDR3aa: CAIRVSNRTGNEQYF
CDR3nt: TGTGCCATCAGGGTTTCTAATAGGACAGGGAACGAGCAGTACTTC

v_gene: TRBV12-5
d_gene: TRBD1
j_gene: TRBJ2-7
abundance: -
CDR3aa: CASVRTGRDPYEQYF
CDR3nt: TGTGCTAGTGTCAGGACAGGGCGAGACCCCTACGAGCAGTACTTC

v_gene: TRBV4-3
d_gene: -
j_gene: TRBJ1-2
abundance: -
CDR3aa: CASSQGTGVRGYTF
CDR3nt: TGCGCCAGCAGCCAAGGTACGGGGGTTCGTGGCTACACCTTC

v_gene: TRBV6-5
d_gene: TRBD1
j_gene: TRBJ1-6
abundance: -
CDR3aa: CASSYSWDRNSPLHF
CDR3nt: TGTGCCAGCAGTTACTCGTGGGACAGGAATTCACCCCTCCACTTT

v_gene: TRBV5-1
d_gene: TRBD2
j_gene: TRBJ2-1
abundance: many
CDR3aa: CASSPCPNLAGGYNEQFF
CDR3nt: TGCGCCAGCAGCCCCTGCCCAAATCTAGCGGGGGGATACAATGAGCAGTTCTTC

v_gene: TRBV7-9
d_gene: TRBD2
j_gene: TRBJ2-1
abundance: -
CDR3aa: CASRPQTSGGWDEQFF
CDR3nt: TGTGCCAGCAGACCCCAAACTAGCGGGGGGTGGGATGAGCAGTTCTTC

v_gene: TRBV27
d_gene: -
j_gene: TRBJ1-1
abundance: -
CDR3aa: CASSSGVVPEMNTEAFF
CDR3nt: TGTGCCAGCAGTTCCGGAGTTGTCCCTGAAATGAACACTGAAGCTTTCTTT

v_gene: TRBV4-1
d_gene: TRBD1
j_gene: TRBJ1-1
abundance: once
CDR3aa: CASSRTGNTEAFF
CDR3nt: TGCGCCAGCAGTCGGACAGGAAACACTGAAGCTTTCTTT

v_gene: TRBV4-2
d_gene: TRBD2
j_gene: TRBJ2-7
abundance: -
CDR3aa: CASSQDEAAGAYYEQYF
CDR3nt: TGTGCCAGCAGCCAAGATGAGGCAGCGGGGGCCTATTACGAGCAGTACTTC

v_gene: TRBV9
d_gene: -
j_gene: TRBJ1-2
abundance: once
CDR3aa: CASTVGQGSPYGYTF
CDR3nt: TGTGCCAGCACCGTGGGGCAGGGCTCCCCTTATGGCTACACCTTC

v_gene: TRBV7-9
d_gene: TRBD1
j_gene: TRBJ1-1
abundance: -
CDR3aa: CASATGDTEAFF
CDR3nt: TGTGCCAGCGCGACAGGGGACACTGAAGCTTTCTTT

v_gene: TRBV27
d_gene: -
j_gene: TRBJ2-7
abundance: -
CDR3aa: CASRLGGEQYF
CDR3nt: TGTGCCAGCAGACTAGGAGGCGAGCAGTACTTC

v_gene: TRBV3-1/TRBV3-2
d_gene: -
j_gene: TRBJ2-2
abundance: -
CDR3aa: CASSPGGLNTGELFF
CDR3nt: TGTGCCAGCAGCCCCGGGGGGCTCAACACCGGGGAGCTGTTTTTT

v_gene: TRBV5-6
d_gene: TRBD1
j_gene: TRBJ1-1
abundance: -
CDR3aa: CASSLAGQGARTEAFF
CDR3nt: TGTGCCAGCAGCTTGGCGGGACAGGGGGCGCGGACTGAAGCTTTCTTT

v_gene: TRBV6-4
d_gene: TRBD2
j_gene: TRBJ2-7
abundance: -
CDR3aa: CASSDVRGLAGGLSYEQYF
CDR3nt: TGTGCCAGCAGTGACGTTAGGGGACTAGCGGGGGGACTCTCCTACGAGCAGTACTTC

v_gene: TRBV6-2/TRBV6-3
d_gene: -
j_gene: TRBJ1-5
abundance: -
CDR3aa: CASSGGGPGLFNQPQHF
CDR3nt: TGTGCCAGCAGCGGCGGGGGACCGGGACTCTTTAATCAGCCCCAGCATTTT

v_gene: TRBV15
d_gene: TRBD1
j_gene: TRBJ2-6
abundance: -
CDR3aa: CATSRARQGYIGANVLTF
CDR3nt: TGTGCCACCAGCAGAGCCCGACAGGGATACATTGGGGCCAACGTCCTGACTTTC

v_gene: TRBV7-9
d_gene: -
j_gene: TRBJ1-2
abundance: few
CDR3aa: CASSPGLTGIMNYGYTF
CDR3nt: TGTGCCAGCAGCCCCGGACTTACAGGGATAATGAACTATGGCTACACCTTC

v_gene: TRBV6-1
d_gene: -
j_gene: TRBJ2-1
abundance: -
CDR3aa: CASSERTPGPYNEQFF
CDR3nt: TGTGCCAGCAGTGAAAGGACACCAGGGCCCTACAATGAGCAGTTCTTC

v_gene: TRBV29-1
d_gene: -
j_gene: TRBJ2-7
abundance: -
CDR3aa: CSVEANSQGSYEQYF
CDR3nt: TGCAGCGTTGAGGCCAACTCGCAGGGTTCCTACGAGCAGTACTTC

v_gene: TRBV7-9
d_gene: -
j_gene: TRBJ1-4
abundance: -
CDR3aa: CASSLAQNNEKLFF
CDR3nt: TGTGCCAGCAGCTTAGCACAGAATAATGAAAAACTGTTTTTT

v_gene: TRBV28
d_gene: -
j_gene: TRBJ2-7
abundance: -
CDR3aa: CASRGRAYEQYF
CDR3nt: TGTGCCAGCAGAGGCAGGGCTTACGAGCAGTACTTC

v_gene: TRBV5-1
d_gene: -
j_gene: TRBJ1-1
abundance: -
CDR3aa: CASSLLQKNTEAFF
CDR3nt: TGCGCCAGCAGCTTGCTGCAGAAGAACACTGAAGCTTTCTTT

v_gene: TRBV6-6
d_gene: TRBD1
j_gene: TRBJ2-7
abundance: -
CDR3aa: CASSSPDRGDYEQYF
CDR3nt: TGTGCCAGCAGTTCCCCGGACAGGGGGGACTACGAGCAGTACTTC

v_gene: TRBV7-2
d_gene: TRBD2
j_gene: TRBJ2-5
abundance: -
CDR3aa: CASSVAGGRQETQYF
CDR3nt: TGTGCCAGCAGCGTAGCGGGGGGGCGGCAAGAGACCCAGTACTTC

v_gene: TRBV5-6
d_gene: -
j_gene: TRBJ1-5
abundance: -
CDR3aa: CASSLSGYSNQPQHF
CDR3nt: TGTGCCAGCAGTTTATCAGGTTATAGCAATCAGCCCCAGCATTTT

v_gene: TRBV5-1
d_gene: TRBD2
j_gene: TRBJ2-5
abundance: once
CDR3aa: CASSLPTSGGQETQYF
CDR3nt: TGCGCCAGCAGCTTGCCCACTAGCGGGGGACAAGAGACCCAGTACTTC

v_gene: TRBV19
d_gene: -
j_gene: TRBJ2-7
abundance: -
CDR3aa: CASSIGGVGTYEQYF
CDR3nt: TGTGCCAGTAGTATCGGAGGGGTTGGAACCTACGAGCAGTACTTC

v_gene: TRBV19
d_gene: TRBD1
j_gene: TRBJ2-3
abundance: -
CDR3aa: CASMYGDRGSTDTQYF
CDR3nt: TGTGCCAGCATGTACGGGGACAGGGGGAGCACAGATACGCAGTATTTT

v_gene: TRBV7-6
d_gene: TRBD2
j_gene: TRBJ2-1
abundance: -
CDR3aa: CASSQGLAGESSYNEQFF
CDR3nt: TGTGCCAGCAGCCAAGGACTAGCGGGGGAAAGCTCCTACAATGAGCAGTTCTTC

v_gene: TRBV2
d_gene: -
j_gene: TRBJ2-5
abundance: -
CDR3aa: CASSERGQGETQYF
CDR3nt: TGTGCCAGCAGTGAGCGGGGCCAAGGAGAGACCCAGTACTTC

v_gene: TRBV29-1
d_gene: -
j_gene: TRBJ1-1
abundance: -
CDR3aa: CSVGGGNTEAFF
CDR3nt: TGCAGCGTTGGGGGCGGGAACACTGAAGCTTTCTTT

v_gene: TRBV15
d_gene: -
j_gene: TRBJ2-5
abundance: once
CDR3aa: CATSRDQGSGETQYF
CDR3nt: TGTGCCACCAGCAGAGATCAGGGTTCGGGAGAGACCCAGTACTTC

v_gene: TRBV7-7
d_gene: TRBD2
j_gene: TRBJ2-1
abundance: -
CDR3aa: CASSLGASGAYNEQFF
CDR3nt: TGTGCCAGCAGCTTAGGCGCTAGCGGGGCTTACAATGAGCAGTTCTTC

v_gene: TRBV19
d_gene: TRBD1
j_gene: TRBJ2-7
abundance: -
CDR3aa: CASSARDRVKGQYF
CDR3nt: TGTGCCAGTAGTGCCCGGGACAGGGTAAAAGGGCAGTACTTC

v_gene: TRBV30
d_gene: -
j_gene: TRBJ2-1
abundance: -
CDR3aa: CAWSRLLETNEQFF
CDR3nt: TGTGCCTGGAGTCGACTCCTTGAGACCAATGAGCAGTTCTTC

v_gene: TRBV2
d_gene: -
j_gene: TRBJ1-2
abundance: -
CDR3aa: CASSDSGYPHLGGSNYGYTF
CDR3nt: TGTGCCAGCAGTGACTCGGGATACCCCCACCTTGGGGGCAGTAACTATGGCTACACCTTC

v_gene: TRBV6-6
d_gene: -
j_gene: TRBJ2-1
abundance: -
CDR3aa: CASSYLAELSYNEQFF
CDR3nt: TGTGCCAGCAGTTATCTCGCGGAACTTTCCTACAATGAGCAGTTCTTC

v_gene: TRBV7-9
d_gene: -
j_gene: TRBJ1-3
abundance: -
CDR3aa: CASSFGQGGGNTIYF
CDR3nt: TGTGCCAGCAGCTTCGGCCAGGGCGGAGGAAACACCATATATTTT